The sequence of this T cell receptor beta chain was determined in a study of cytomegalovirus exposure and HLA in healthy donors. Findings and limits, study-wide: The authors reported that TCR beta sequences could predict HLA-A and HLA-B alleles. These predictions were accurate for most subjects in the first cohort. Later on, an analysis tied around 17,000 TCR beta sequences to HLA alleles at 0.05 false discovery rate. For TCR beta chains, V- and J-gene trimming was later linked to a missense DCLRE1C variant.

60 Vbeta and 13 Jbeta primers were used in PCR. Data came from immunoSEQ multiplex PCR; TCRdb stores just in-frame clones and leaves some out. The table has roughly 100,000 clones, around 80% seen once. Comment on this clone: Its antigen remains unknown.

The ends lost 3 bases at V and 2 bases at J; junction bases unmatched: 5. Germline V gene lookup returns CDR1 MNHNS and CDR2 SASEGT. The CDR3 has 16 residues. This chain uses TRBV6-1 with TRBJ2-3; the match to TRBD2 covers 10 bases. The receptor was derived from a man in his thirties or forties in good health and CMV-seropositive. The specimen was PBMCs. The CDR3 loop is CASSDYGTSATDTQYF. The CDR3, as DNA: TGTGCCAGCAGTGATTACGGGACTAGCGCCACAGATACGCAGTATTTT.